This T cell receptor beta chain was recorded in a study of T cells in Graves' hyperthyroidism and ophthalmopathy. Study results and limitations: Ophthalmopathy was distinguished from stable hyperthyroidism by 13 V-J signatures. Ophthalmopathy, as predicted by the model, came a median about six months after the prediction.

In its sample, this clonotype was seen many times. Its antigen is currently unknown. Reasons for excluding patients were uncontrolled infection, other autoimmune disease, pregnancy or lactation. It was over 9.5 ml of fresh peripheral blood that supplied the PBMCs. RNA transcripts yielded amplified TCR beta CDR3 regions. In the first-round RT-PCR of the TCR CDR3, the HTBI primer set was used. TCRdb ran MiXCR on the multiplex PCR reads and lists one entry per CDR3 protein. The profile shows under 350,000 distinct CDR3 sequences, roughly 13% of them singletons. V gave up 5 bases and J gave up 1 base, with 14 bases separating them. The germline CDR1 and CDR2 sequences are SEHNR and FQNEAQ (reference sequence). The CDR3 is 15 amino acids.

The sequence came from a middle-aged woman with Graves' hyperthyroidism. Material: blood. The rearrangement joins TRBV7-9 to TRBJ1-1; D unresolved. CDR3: CASSHSIRRNTEAFF. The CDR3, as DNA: TGTGCCAGCAGCCACTCGATCCGAAGGAACACTGAAGCTTTCTTT.